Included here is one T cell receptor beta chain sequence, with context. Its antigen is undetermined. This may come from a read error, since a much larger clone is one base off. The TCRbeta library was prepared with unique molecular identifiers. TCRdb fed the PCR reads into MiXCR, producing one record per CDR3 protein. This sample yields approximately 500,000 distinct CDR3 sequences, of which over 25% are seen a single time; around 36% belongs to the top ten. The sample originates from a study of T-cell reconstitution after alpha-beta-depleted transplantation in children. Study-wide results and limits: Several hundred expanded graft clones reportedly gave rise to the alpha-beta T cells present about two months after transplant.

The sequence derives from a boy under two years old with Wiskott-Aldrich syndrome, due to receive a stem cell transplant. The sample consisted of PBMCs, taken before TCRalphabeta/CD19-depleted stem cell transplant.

The chain's CDR3 is CASSLAANTYYYISYEHYF. The DNA for the CDR3 is TGCGCCAGCAGCTTGGCCGCCAATACCTATTACTACATCTCCTACGAGCATTACTTC. The chain combines TRBV5-1 with TRBJ2-7; D gene uncertain. Germline values: CDR1 SGHRS, CDR2 YFSETQ. The CDR3 contains 19 residues.